These T cell receptor beta chains were read from a single sample in a study of Graves' ophthalmopathy and Graves' hyperthyroidism. MiXCR, applied by TCRdb to the multiplex PCR reads, yields one record per CDR3 protein. The sample lists 580,000 or so distinct CDR3 sequences, under 45% occurring once. Source material: peripheral blood or thyroid tissue (not recorded which). The receptors were sampled from an adult man with Graves' hyperthyroidism. CDR3s include the opening cysteine and the closing phenylalanine or tryptophan. Fields, in order: J gene, D gene, clone size, V gene, CDR3 DNA, CDR3 protein. A D gene is named only where the DNA matches it firmly. Some rows have no size entry. The others give once, few or many, or a class for an expanded clone.

TRBJ2-2 TRBD2 many TRBV10-3 TGTGCCATCGCGAATAGCGGGGGAGGCATTACCGGGGAGCTGTTTTTT CAIANSGGGITGELFF
TRBJ1-2 . . TRBV3-1 TGTGCCAGCAGCCCGACACCGGCGGGGCGTGGCTACACCTTC CASSPTPAGRGYTF
TRBJ2-2 . . TRBV2 TGTGCCAGCAGCCAACTCCCTAGCGGGGAGCTGTTTTTT CASSQLPSGELFF
TRBJ1-1 . many TRBV5-4 TGTGCCAGCAGCTTGGCGGGGAGGGGTGGCGCTTTCTTT CASSLAGRGGAFF
TRBJ1-5 . many TRBV29-1 TGCAGCGTTGCTGGGCATAGCAATCAGCCCCAGCATTTT CSVAGHSNQPQHF
TRBJ1-5 . many TRBV29-1 TGCAGCGTTCAGCAGGGGAAGGATCAGCCCCAGCATTTT CSVQQGKDQPQHF
TRBJ1-5 . . TRBV15 TGTGCCACCAGCAGAGATTGGGACAATCAGCCCCAGCATTTT CATSRDWDNQPQHF
TRBJ1-3 . . TRBV12-3/TRBV12-4 TGTGCCAGCAGTTTTTATGGGGTCGCTGGAAACACCATATATTTT CASSFYGVAGNTIYF
TRBJ1-6 . many TRBV19 TGTGCCAGTAGTATGTGGCAGGGAACGGATTCACCCCTCCACTTT CASSMWQGTDSPLHF
TRBJ2-7 TRBD2 many TRBV20-1 TGCAGTGCCATACGACTAGCGGGGGATGTTGAGCAGTACTTC CSAIRLAGDVEQYF
TRBJ2-7 TRBD2 few TRBV20-1 TGCAGTGCCGCCGCTAGCGGGGGGAGGGACGAGCAGTACTTC CSAAASGGRDEQYF
TRBJ1-2 . few TRBV7-8 TGTGCCAGCAGCCCCTCAACAGGGACCTATAACTATGGCTACACCTTC CASSPSTGTYNYGYTF
TRBJ2-5 TRBD2 few TRBV28 TGTGCCAGCCGGGGGGACCGCCCGGAGACCCAGTACTTC CASRGDRPETQYF
TRBJ1-2 . many TRBV5-1 TGCGCCAGCAGCTTGACGGGGAATGGCTACACCTTC CASSLTGNGYTF
TRBJ2-3 . . TRBV10-2 TGCGCCAGCAGTGGTGGACAGGGAGGGAGTACAGATACGCAGTATTTT CASSGGQGGSTDTQYF
TRBJ1-6 . . TRBV5-8 TGTGCCAGCAGCTCAACCAGGACGAATTCACCCCTCCACTTT CASSSTRTNSPLHF
TRBJ2-3 . . TRBV7-8 TGTGCCAGCAGCTTAGAGGCCGCAAGCACAGATACGCAGTATTTT CASSLEAASTDTQYF